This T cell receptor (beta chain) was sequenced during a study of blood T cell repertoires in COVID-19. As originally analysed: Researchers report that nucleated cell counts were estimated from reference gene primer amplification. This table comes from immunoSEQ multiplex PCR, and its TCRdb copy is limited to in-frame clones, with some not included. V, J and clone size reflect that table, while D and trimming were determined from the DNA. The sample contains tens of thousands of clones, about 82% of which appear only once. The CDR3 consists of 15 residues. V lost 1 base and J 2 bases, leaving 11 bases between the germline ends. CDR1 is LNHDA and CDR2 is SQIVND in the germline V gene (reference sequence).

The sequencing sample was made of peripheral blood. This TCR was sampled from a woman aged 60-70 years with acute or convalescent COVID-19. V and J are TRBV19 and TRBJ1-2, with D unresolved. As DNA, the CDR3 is TGTGCCAGTAGTATAGTGGCACAGACAAACTATGGCTACACCTTC. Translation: CASSIVAQTNYGYTF.